This TCR beta chain comes out of a study of blood T cell repertoires in COVID-19 (dated by TCRdb to about 2020). About the investigation overall: Collaborator samples came from the United States, Italy and Spain and covered acute and convalescent phases of COVID-19. Deeply sampled blood TCRbeta repertoires from subjects exposed to, actively infected with, or recovered from COVID-19 were included in the dataset. Samples came from the ongoing ImmuneRACE study (first 160 participants) plus 1,254 subjects from 6 global collaborators. HLA class I and class II types, where available, came from metadata supplied by the sample provider rather than from assay-based typing. The sample metadata nearly always contained a de-identified subject ID, COVID-19 status, age in years and sex. The material from the prospective study consisted of cDNA or gDNA derived from T cells, B-cell-depleted T cells, or PBMCs. The repertoires were made available in a free public database intended to serve as a resource for research on the immune response to SARS-CoV-2. The paper as a whole reports these results and caveats: The quantity of clinical and demographic metadata differed by source and by participant and was supplied without curation.

The collaborating institutions used their own protocols to collect whole blood in K2EDTA tubes. For TCRbeta analysis, collaborators shipped samples in one of three forms: frozen whole blood, isolated PBMCs, or DNA extracted from either of those sample types. TCRbeta CDR3 regions were amplified from genomic DNA by means of the immunoSEQ Assay, a bias-controlled multiplex PCR. The authors processed their data as follows. The number of nucleated cells in each sample was estimated by amplification of reference gene primers within the assay. To quantify the absolute abundance of each unique TCRbeta CDR3 rearrangement, sequence reads were collapsed and filtered. For each sample, productive Simpson clonality was calculated as the square root of Simpson's diversity index across productive rearrangements. The clones in this table, taken by TCRdb from immuneACCESS, are in-frame only. Not every clone is retained; where verified, under half of the shortfall comes from an unresolved V gene, and the cause of the rest is unknown. The V and J calls and clone size come from that table; D and trimming were worked out from the DNA. Within this sample are some 300,000 clones, with over 80% of them counted one time only. The ten largest clones take up around 4% of the sample.

Taken from cysteine to phenylalanine, the CDR3 has 16 residues. Here the CDR3 DNA is all that survives: 48 bases in frame from base 1. Per the germline V gene, SGHTA is the CDR1 and FQGTGA is the CDR2. As regards this clone: The clone's antigen remains unknown. Sequence at one end of the junction differs from germline and may be a read error.

The sequenced sample was peripheral blood. This TCR derives from a woman aged 45-60 years with active or convalescent COVID-19. This chain is built from TRBV7-3 and TRBJ1-2, with 10 central nucleotides matching TRBD1. This receptor has the CDR3 CTSSLTGTGDKSGYTF. The DNA sequence is TGTACCAGCAGCTTAACGGGGACAGGGGATAAGAGTGGCTACACCTTC.